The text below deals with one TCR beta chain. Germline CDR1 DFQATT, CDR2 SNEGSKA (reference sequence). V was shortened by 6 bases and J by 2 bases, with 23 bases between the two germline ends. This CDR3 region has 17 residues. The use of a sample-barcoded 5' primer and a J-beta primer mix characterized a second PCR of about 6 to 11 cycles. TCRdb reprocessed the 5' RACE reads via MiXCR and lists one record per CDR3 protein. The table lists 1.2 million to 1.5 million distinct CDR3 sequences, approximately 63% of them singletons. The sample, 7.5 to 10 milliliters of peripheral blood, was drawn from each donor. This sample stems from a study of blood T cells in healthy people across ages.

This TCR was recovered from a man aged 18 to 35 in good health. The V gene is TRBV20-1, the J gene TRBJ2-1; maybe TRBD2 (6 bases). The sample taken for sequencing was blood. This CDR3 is CSALNRDSADAYNEQFF. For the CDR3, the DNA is TGCAGTGCCCTAAACCGGGACTCCGCCGACGCCTACAATGAGCAGTTCTTC.